The 25 T cell receptor beta chains below were found in one sample sequenced in a study of blood T cell repertoires in COVID-19. Data came from immunoSEQ multiplex PCR; TCRdb stores just in-frame clones and leaves some out. The table has under 55,000 clones, under 85% seen once. Sequenced input: peripheral blood. The receptors were sampled from an elderly woman with acute or convalescent COVID-19.

V gene TRBV27 combines with J gene TRBJ1-4; 8 bases align to TRBD1. Looked up from germline, CDR1 is MNHEY and CDR2 is SMNVEV (reference sequence). CDR3 length: 14 residues. Trimming removed 6 bases from V and 8 bases from J; junction bases left unmatched: 8. The CDR3 nucleotides read TGTGCCAGCAGCCCAACAGGGGGATGGGAAAAACTGTTTTTT. Translation gives CASSPTGGWEKLFF.

This clone was counted once. This chain joins TRBV2 and TRBJ1-5, with TRBD1 matching 8 bases. The CDR3 length is 16 residues. The V gene end was trimmed by 5 bases and the J gene end by 2 bases; junction bases not matched to a gene: 8. CDR1 SNHLY and CDR2 FYNNEI come from the germline V gene. The CDR3 coding sequence is TGTGCCAGCAGTAGTATCGACAGGGGCGGCAATCAGCCCCAGCATTTT. Amino acids: CASSSIDRGGNQPQHF.

This clone was seen a handful of times. The chain employs TRBV30 and TRBJ2-7; weak D call: TRBD2 (5 bases). V dropped 2 bases and J dropped 3 bases, with 14 bases sitting between them. CDR3 length equals 14 residues. CDR1 GTSNPN and CDR2 SVGIG come from the germline V gene (reference sequence). The CDR3 DNA sequence: TGTGCCTGGAGTTCCAGAGACGGACTCTACGAGCAGTACTTC. It codes for CAWSSRDGLYEQYF.

With respect to this clone: The junction and the germline gene differ at one end; a read error may be behind it. The chain recombines TRBV11-2 with TRBJ2-1; no clear D. Germline loops: CDR1 SGHAT, CDR2 FQNNGV. This CDR3 comprises 16 residues. CDR3 nucleotides: TGTGCCAGCAGCTTAGCCGGTCGGGTCTCCGACAATGAGCAGTTCTTC. Translation gives CASSLAGRVSDNEQFF.

This clone was seen a few times. The chain combines TRBV3-1 (or the pseudogene TRBV3-2) with TRBJ2-1; D is possibly TRBD2 (5 bases). Germline CDR1 is LGHDT and CDR2 is YNNKEL (reference sequence). This CDR3 has 12 residues. V lost 1 base to trimming and J lost 8 bases, with 6 bases between them. The CDR3 protein is CASSQVDYEQFF. CDR3 DNA sequence: TGTGCCAGCAGCCAAGTGGACTATGAGCAGTTCTTC.

The rearrangement joins TRBV27 to TRBJ1-2; 9 nucleotides agree with TRBD1. This CDR3 region has 17 residues. Germline V gene data show CDR1 as MNHEY and CDR2 as SMNVEV (reference sequence). V dropped 5 bases and J dropped 1; count of bases not matched to a gene: 11. This chain's CDR3 is CASSPGTGSPLNYGYTF. For the CDR3, the DNA is TGTGCCAGCAGTCCGGGGACAGGGTCCCCCCTTAACTATGGCTACACCTTC.

The chain joins TRBV29-1 to TRBJ1-2; D may be TRBD1 (5 bases). Germline CDR1 is SQVTM and CDR2 is ANQGSEA. CDR3 size: 13 residues. The germline V and J ends were trimmed by 3 bases and 6 bases, with 14 bases remaining between them. Here the CDR3 reads CSVEGRQGDGYTF. The DNA of the CDR3 is TGCAGCGTTGAGGGTCGTCAGGGTGATGGCTACACCTTC. Full variable domain (outside the CDR3, taken from reference TRBV29-1 and TRBJ1-2): SAVISQKPSRDICQRGTSLTIQCQVDSQVTMMFWYRQQPGQSLTLIATANQGSEATYESGFVIDKFPISRPNLTFSTLTVSNMSPEDSSIYLCSVEGRQGDGYTFGSGTRLTVV.

This clone has a single count. CDR3 amino acids: CASSTPGLAGSYNEQFF. Here the CDR3 DNA reads TGTGCCAGTAGTACCCCCGGGTTAGCGGGCTCCTACAATGAGCAGTTCTTC. V is TRBV19 and J is TRBJ2-1; 7 bases align to TRBD2. The germline CDR1 and CDR2 sequences are LNHDA and SQIVND (reference sequence). The length of the CDR3 is 17 residues. The V gene end was trimmed by 4 bases and the J gene end by 0 bases; junction bases not matched to a gene: 9.

This chain links TRBV9 with TRBJ2-2, with TRBD2 identical over 7 bases. The V gene's germline CDR1 is SGDLS and CDR2 YYNGEE. V gave up 0 bases and J gave up 2 bases; unmatched junction bases: 10. The CDR3 totals 18 residues. DNA for the CDR3: TGTGCCAGCAGCGTAGCTTCGGGCGGGAGCCCCAACACCGGGGAGCTGTTTTTT. Its translation is CASSVASGGSPNTGELFF. Variable domain in full (rest from reference TRBV9 and TRBJ2-2): DSGVTQTPKHLITATGQRVTLRCSPRSGDLSVYWYQQSLDQGLQFLIQYYNGEERAKGNILERFSAQQFPDLHSELNLSSLELGDSALYFCASSVASGGSPNTGELFFGEGSRLTVL.

This clone came up a few times. V usage is TRBV18 and J usage is TRBJ1-5; D unresolved. Germline V gives CDR1 KGHSH, CDR2 LQKENI. Trimming left V 2 bases short and J 4 bases short, with 9 bases between. This CDR3 contains 14 residues. The DNA for the CDR3 is TGTGCCAGCTCACCAACACAAGAAAATCAGCCCCAGCATTTT. Protein sequence: CASSPTQENQPQHF.

The J gene is TRBJ1-3, the V gene TRBV7-8; a possible D gene is TRBD1 (6 bases). The CDR3 length is 18 residues. Germline V gene data show CDR1 as SGHVS and CDR2 as FQNEAQ. Trimming left V 1 base short and J 0 bases short, with 16 bases between. The CDR3 is CASSLVGRGARSGNTIYF. CDR3 bases: TGTGCCAGCAGCTTAGTGGGGCGGGGGGCCCGCTCTGGAAACACCATATATTTT.

V usage is TRBV12-3 or TRBV12-4 and J usage is TRBJ1-3; D ambiguous. Deletions cut 8 bases from V and 4 bases from J, with 12 bases between. This CDR3 is 13 amino acids long. CDR3 sequence (DNA): TGTGCCAGCCTACGGTTACCGGGAAACACCATATATTTT. This gives the protein CASLRLPGNTIYF.

The chain couples TRBV19 to TRBJ2-3; 7 nucleotides line up with TRBD2. V lost 6 bases and J lost 2; bases outside the gene matches: 8. This CDR3 has 15 amino acids. Germline V gene data show CDR1 as LNHDA and CDR2 as SQIVND (reference sequence). CDR3 sequence reads: CASRSPSGLTDTQYF. For the CDR3, the DNA is TGTGCCAGTAGATCCCCTAGCGGCCTCACAGATACGCAGTATTTT.

The chain joins TRBV5-1 to TRBJ2-5; D gene uncertain. The CDR3 length is 13 residues. Trimming removed 0 bases at V and 4 bases at J, with 7 bases between. Germline V gene data show CDR1 as SGHRS and CDR2 as YFSETQ. The CDR3 protein is CASSLASGETQYF. The CDR3 DNA reads as TGCGCCAGCAGCTTGGCCTCGGGAGAGACCCAGTACTTC.

The CDR3 sequence is CASSAEALAGGSSTDTQYF. The CDR3 DNA sequence: TGTGCCAGCAGTGCAGAAGCACTAGCGGGAGGGTCTAGCACAGATACGCAGTATTTT. The J gene is TRBJ2-3, the V gene TRBV6-1; 13 nucleotides match TRBD2. The CDR3 is 19 amino acids. Germline CDR1 is MNHNS and CDR2 is SASEGT. V lost 4 bases, J lost 0 bases, and 10 bases stayed unmatched.

V is TRBV7-9 and J is TRBJ2-1; 7 bases are shared with TRBD2. This CDR3 is 13 amino acids long. Germline-derived CDR1 and CDR2 are SEHNR and FQNEAQ (reference sequence). DNA of the CDR3: TGTGTTAGTTCGGGCGGGAGCTACAATGAGCAGTTCTTC. Its protein is CVSSGGSYNEQFF.

This rearrangement joins TRBV7-9 to TRBJ2-7; tentatively, D is TRBD1 (5 bases). Trimming cost V 5 bases and J 4 bases, with 15 bases left between them. The germline gives CDR1 SEHNR, CDR2 FQNEAQ (reference sequence). This CDR3 contains 14 residues. Here the CDR3 DNA reads TGTGCCAGCAGCCCTCGACAGCGCCCGTACGAGCAGTACTTC. This gives the protein CASSPRQRPYEQYF.

The chain is built from TRBV29-1 and TRBJ2-5; 12 bases match TRBD2. Germline CDR1 reads SQVTM; CDR2 reads ANQGSEA. The CDR3 extends over 17 amino acids. V trimming: 6 bases; J trimming: 1 base; junction bases outside the gene matches: 12. The CDR3 region has the DNA TGCAGCGTAGCCGGGACTAGCGGGCCCCAGGGCCAAGAGACCCAGTACTTC. This encodes CSVAGTSGPQGQETQYF.

The rearrangement links TRBV18 to TRBJ1-3; D ambiguous. The CDR3 sequence is 12 residues long. CDR1 and CDR2 from the germline V gene are KGHSH and LQKENI. The V end was cut by 6 bases, the J end by 3 bases, with 6 bases between. The CDR3 protein is CASSSGGNTIYF. CDR3 in DNA: TGTGCCAGCTCGTCAGGTGGAAACACCATATATTTT.

The chain couples TRBV18 to TRBJ2-7, with 8 bases identical to TRBD2. V trimming: 2 bases; J trimming: 4 bases; junction bases outside the gene matches: 10. Germline CDR1 KGHSH, CDR2 LQKENI. The length of the CDR3 is 16 residues. The CDR3: CASSPMGGRIGYEQYF. The CDR3 nucleotides are TGTGCCAGCTCACCAATGGGCGGGAGGATTGGGTACGAGCAGTACTTC.

V is TRBV24-1 and J is TRBJ1-4; perhaps TRBD1 as D (5 bases). CDR1 and CDR2 (germline): KGHDR, SFDVKD. Trimming cost V 4 bases and J 7 bases, with 18 bases left between them. The CDR3 is 16 amino acids. Here the CDR3 reads CATSDRHRRRGEKLFF. CDR3 bases: TGTGCCACCAGTGACCGACACAGGAGGAGGGGTGAAAAACTGTTTTTT.

This clone was seen a single time. This chain links TRBV30 with TRBJ1-3, with a tentative D call TRBD1 (5 bases). Trimming left V 2 bases short and J 0 bases short, with 11 bases between. In germline, CDR1 is GTSNPN, CDR2 SVGIG (reference sequence). The CDR3 loop spans 15 amino acids. The CDR3 here is CAWSWQGGSGNTIYF. The CDR3 DNA reads as TGTGCCTGGAGTTGGCAGGGAGGCTCTGGAAACACCATATATTTT.

This clone appeared a single time. This chain connects TRBV18 to TRBJ2-7; 7 nucleotides match TRBD2. Trimming cost V 2 bases and J 3 bases; bases outside gene matches: 4. The germline CDR1 and CDR2 sequences are KGHSH and LQKENI. The CDR3 consists of 14 residues. CDR3 residues: CASSPGGSNYEQYF. In nucleotides, the CDR3 is TGTGCCAGCTCACCAGGCGGGAGCAACTACGAGCAGTACTTC.

This clone appeared once. The V gene is TRBV7-2, the J gene TRBJ2-1; 8 bases agree with TRBD2. Germline V lookup: CDR1 SGHTA, CDR2 FQGNSA. Unmatched junction bases numbered 6, after V lost 5 bases and J lost 3 bases. The CDR3 has 15 amino acids. The CDR3 protein is CASSVVAGGYNEQFF. Written as DNA, the CDR3 is TGTGCCAGCAGCGTAGTTGCGGGGGGCTACAATGAGCAGTTCTTC.

A remark on this clone: Relative to the germline gene, one junction end is altered; a read error may explain this. The V call is TRBV2, the J call TRBJ2-3, with TRBD2 matching over 7 bases. Germline loops: CDR1 SNHLY, CDR2 FYNNEI. CDR3 size: 15 residues. The CDR3 region has the DNA TGTGCCAGCAGTGAAGCGCTGACTAGCAGAGATACGCAGTATTTT. Translated, it gives CASSEALTSRDTQYF. Drawing the rest from reference TRBV2 and TRBJ2-3, the complete variable domain is EPEVTQTPSHQVTQMGQEVILRCVPISNHLYFYWYRQILGQKVEFLVSFYNNEISEKSEIFDDQFSVERPDGSNFTLKIRSTKLEDSAMYFCASSEALTSRDTQYFGPGTRLTVL.